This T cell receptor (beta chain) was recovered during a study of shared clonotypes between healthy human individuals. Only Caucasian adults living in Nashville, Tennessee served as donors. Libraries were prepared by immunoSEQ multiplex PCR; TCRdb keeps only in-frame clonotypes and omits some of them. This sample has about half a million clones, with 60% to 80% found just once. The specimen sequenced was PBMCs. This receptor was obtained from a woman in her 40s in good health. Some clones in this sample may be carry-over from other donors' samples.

The CDR3 spells CASSEEGPSGLGSYNEQFF. CDR3 DNA: TGTGCCAGCAGTGAAGAGGGCCCCTCCGGTTTGGGCTCCTACAATGAGCAGTTCTTC. The rearrangement joins TRBV2 to TRBJ2-1; D not certain. CDR3 size: 19 residues. Trimming removed 1 base from V and 0 bases from J, with 19 bases in between. Looked up from germline, CDR1 is SNHLY and CDR2 is FYNNEI.